The 8 T cell receptor beta chains below all came from one sample that was sequenced in a study of blood T cell repertoires in COVID-19. Here immunoSEQ multiplex PCR was the method, and the copy in TCRdb shows in-frame clones only, minus some. Of under 300,000 clones listed, about 82% are singletons. Input material: peripheral blood. These receptors originate from an elderly man with acute or convalescent COVID-19.

This sequence joins TRBV13 and TRBJ2-3; D gene ambiguous. CDR3 length equals 15 residues. Germline V gene sequence: CDR1 PRHDT, CDR2 FYEKMQ (reference sequence). Trimming pared 3 bases from V and 1 base from J, leaving 11 bases between. CDR3 DNA: TGTGCCAGCAGCTTTAACGCTGCGGGCACAGATACGCAGTATTTT. Translating it yields CASSFNAAGTDTQYF.

The chain recombines TRBV2 with TRBJ2-2, with TRBD2 identical over 8 bases. Germline CDR1 and CDR2: SNHLY and FYNNEI. The CDR3 consists of 14 residues. With V trimmed by 7 bases and J by 7 bases, 8 bases remained unmatched. The CDR3 DNA reads TGTGCCAGCATCGAGCGGGAGATCGGCGGGGAGCTGTTTTTT. As protein: CASIEREIGGELFF.

The V and J genes are TRBV7-2 and TRBJ2-7; 8 nucleotides line up with TRBD2. This CDR3 region has 14 residues. Trimming took 6 bases from V and 3 from J; bases not matched to a gene: 7. Germline CDR1 is SGHTA and CDR2 is FQGNSA. The CDR3 reads CASRIGTRVYEQYF. DNA for the CDR3: TGTGCCAGCAGAATCGGGACTAGGGTCTACGAGCAGTACTTC.

This chain connects TRBV20-1 to TRBJ2-7, with D possibly being TRBD2 (6 bases). Trimming took off 3 bases at V and 2 bases at J, with 11 bases between the two ends. Germline V CDR1 and CDR2: DFQATT, SNEGSKA (reference sequence). CDR3 length: 13 residues. The CDR3 here is CSASSGDTYEQYF. As DNA, the CDR3 is TGCAGTGCTAGTTCGGGGGATACCTACGAGCAGTACTTC.

The V gene is TRBV7-3, the J gene TRBJ1-6, with D perhaps TRBD1 (6 bases). The CDR3 has 14 residues. V shed 5 bases and J shed 7 bases, with 12 bases lying between them. Germline V CDR1 and CDR2: SGHTA, FQGTGA. In DNA form, the CDR3 reads TGTGCCAGCAGCCCCGGGGGGGCCAATTCACCCCTCCACTTT. This codes for CASSPGGANSPLHF.

The J gene is TRBJ2-1, the V gene TRBV12-3 or TRBV12-4, with D possibly being TRBD1 (5 bases). CDR3 length equals 12 residues. Trimming stripped 3 bases from V and 9 bases from J, with 9 bases between. CDR3 bases: TGTGCCAGCAGTTTCTGGGGCGGTGAGCAGTTCTTC. It encodes CASSFWGGEQFF.

The chain has TRBV6-5 and TRBJ2-5; 14 bases are a match to TRBD2. The CDR3 loop spans 15 amino acids. Germline-derived CDR1 and CDR2 are MNHEY and SVGAGI. Trimming removed 6 bases from V and 5 bases from J; junction bases left unmatched: 5. Here the CDR3 reads CASSRLAGGVETQYF. CDR3 bases: TGTGCCAGCAGCCGACTAGCGGGAGGGGTGGAGACCCAGTACTTC.

DNA of the CDR3: TGTGCCAGCAGCCCCCGGCCGGTTCAGGACACTGAAGCTTTCTTT. The encoded protein is CASSPRPVQDTEAFF. The chain joins TRBV7-2 to TRBJ1-1, with unresolved D. The CDR3 contains 15 residues. Trimming removed 5 bases from V and 3 bases from J, with 16 bases in between. Per germline, CDR1 SGHTA and CDR2 FQGNSA.